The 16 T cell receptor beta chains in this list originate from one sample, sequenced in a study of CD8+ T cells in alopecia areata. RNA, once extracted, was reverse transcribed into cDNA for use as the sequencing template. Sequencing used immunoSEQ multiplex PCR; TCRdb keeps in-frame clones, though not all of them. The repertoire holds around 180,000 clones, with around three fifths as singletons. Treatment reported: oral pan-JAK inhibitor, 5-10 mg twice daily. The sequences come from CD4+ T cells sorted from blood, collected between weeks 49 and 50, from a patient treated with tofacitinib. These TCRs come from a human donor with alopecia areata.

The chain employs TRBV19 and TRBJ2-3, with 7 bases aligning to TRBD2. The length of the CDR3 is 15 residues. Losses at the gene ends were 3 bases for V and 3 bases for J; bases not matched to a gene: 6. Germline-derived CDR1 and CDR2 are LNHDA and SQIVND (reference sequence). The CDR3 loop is CASSIGAGETDTQYF. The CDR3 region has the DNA TGTGCCAGTAGTATCGGGGCGGGGGAAACAGATACGCAGTATTTT.

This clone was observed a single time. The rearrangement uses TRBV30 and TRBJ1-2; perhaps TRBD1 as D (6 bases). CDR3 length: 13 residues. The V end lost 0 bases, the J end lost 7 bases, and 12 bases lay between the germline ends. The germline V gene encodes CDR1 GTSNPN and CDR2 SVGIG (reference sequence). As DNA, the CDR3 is TGTGCCTGGAGTGTTGGGGGCAATCTTGGCTACACCTTC. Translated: CAWSVGGNLGYTF.

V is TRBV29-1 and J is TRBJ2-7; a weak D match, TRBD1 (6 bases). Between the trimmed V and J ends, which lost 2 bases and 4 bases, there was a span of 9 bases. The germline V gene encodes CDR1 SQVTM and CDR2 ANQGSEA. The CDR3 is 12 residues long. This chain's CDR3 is CSVEQQGYEQYF. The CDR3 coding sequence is TGCAGCGTTGAACAACAGGGTTACGAGCAGTACTTC.

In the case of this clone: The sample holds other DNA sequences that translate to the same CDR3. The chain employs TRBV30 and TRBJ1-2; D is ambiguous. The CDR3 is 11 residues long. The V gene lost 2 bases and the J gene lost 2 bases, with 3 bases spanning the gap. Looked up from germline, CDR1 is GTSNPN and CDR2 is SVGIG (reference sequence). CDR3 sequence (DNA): TGTGCCTGGAGTTCCAACTATGGCTACACCTTC. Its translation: CAWSSNYGYTF. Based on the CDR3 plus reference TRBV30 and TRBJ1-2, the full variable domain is SQTIHQWPATLVQPVGSPLSLECTVEGTSNPNLYWYRQAAGRGLQLLFYSVGIGQISSEVPQNLSASRPQDRQFILSSKKLLLSDSGFYLCAWSSNYGYTFGSGTRLTVV.

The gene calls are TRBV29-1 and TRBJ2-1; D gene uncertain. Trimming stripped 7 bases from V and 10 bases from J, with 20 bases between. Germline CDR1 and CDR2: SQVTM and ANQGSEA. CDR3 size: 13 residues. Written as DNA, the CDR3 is TGCAGCGCCGGCGAGACTGCGGTATGGGAGCAGTTCTTC. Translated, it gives CSAGETAVWEQFF.

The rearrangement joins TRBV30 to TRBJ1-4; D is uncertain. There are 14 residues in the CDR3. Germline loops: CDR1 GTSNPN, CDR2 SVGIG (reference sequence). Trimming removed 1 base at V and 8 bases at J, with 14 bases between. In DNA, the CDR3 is TGTGCCTGGAGTGCGTTACTACGGGTGGAAAAACTGTTTTTT. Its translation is CAWSALLRVEKLFF.

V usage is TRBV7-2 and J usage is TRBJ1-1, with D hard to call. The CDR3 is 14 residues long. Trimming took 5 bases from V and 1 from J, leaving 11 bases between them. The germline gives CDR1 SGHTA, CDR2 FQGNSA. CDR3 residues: CASSPPRTNTEAFF. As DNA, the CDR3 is TGTGCCAGCAGCCCGCCCCGTACGAACACTGAAGCTTTCTTT.

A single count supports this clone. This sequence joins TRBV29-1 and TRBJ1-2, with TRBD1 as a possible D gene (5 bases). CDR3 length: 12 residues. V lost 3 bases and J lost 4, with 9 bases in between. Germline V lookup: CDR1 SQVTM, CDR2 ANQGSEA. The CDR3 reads CSVDRVGYGYTF. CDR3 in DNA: TGCAGCGTTGACAGGGTAGGCTATGGCTACACCTTC.

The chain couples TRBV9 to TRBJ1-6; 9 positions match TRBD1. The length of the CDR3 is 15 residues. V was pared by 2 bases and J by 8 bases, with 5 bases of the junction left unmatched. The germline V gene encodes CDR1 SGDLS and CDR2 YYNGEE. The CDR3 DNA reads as TGTGCCAGCAGCGTGACGACAGGGGGTGATTCACCCCTCCACTTT. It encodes CASSVTTGGDSPLHF.

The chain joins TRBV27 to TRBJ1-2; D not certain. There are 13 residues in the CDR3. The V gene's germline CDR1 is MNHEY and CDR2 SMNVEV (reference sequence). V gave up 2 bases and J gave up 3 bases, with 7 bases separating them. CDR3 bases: TGTGCCAGCAGTTTAAATCCTTACTATGGCTACACCTTC. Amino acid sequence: CASSLNPYYGYTF.

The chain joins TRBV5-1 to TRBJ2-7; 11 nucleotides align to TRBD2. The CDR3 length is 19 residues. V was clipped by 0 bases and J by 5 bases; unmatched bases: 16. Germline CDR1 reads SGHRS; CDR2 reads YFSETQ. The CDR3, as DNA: TGCGCCAGCAGCTTGGAGCCTAGCGGGGGGCTGCGCAGACAAGACGAGCAGTACTTC. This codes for CASSLEPSGGLRRQDEQYF.

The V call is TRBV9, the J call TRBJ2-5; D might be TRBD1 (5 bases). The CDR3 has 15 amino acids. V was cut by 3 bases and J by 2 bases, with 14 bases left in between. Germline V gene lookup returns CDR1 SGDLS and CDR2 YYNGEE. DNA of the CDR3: TGTGCCAGCAGCGGTGGGGCAGGCTTACAAGAGACCCAGTACTTC. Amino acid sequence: CASSGGAGLQETQYF. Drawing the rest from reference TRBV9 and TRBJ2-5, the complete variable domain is DSGVTQTPKHLITATGQRVTLRCSPRSGDLSVYWYQQSLDQGLQFLIQYYNGEERAKGNILERFSAQQFPDLHSELNLSSLELGDSALYFCASSGGAGLQETQYFGPGTRLLVL.

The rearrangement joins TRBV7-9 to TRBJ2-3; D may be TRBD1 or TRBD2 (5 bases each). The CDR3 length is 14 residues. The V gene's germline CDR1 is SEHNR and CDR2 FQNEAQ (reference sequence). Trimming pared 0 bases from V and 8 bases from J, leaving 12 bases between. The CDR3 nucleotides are TGTGCCAGCAGCTTAGCGTCCGGGACCCTTACGCAGTATTTT. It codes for CASSLASGTLTQYF. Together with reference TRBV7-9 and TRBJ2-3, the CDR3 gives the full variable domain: DTGVSQNPRHKITKRGQNVTFRCDPISEHNRLYWYRQTLGQGPEFLTYFQNEAQLEKSRLLSDRFSAERPKGSFSTLEIQRTEQGDSAMYLCASSLASGTLTQYFGPGTRLTVL.

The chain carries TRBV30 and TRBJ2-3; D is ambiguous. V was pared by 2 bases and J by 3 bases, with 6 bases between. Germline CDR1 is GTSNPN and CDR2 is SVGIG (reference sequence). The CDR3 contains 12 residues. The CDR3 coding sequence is TGTGCCTGGAGTCTATCTACAGATACGCAGTATTTT. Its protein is CAWSLSTDTQYF.

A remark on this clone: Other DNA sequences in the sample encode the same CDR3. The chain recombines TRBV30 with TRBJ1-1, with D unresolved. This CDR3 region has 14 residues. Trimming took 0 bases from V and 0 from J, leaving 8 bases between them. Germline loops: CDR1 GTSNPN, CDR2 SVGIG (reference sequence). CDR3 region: CAWSVGQLNTEAFF. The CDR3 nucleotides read TGTGCCTGGAGTGTAGGTCAGCTGAACACTGAAGCTTTCTTT.

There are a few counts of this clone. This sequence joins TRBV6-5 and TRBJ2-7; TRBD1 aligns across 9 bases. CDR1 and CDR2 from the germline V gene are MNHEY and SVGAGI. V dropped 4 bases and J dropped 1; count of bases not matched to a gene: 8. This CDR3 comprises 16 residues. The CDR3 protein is CASSSETGGASYEQYF. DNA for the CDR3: TGTGCCAGCAGTTCCGAAACAGGGGGCGCGTCCTACGAGCAGTACTTC.